This T cell receptor (beta chain) is drawn from a study of T-cell reconstitution after alpha-beta-depleted transplantation in children. The CDR3 runs to 13 residues. The V end lost 8 bases, the J end lost 1 base, and 11 bases lay between the germline ends. CDR1 is ENHRY and CDR2 is SYGVKD in the germline V gene. The authors prepared the TCRbeta library with unique molecular identifiers. TCRdb independently ran MiXCR on the PCR reads; one entry per CDR3 protein. The data show around 60,000 distinct CDR3 sequences, about 40% seen once. Overall study findings and caveats: It was reported that alpha-beta T cells came from several hundred expanded graft clones (about two months after transplant). T-cell numbers and diversity one year post-transplant derived largely from freshly generated T cells. Surviving recipient cells, namely T cells and thymic progenitors, were the source of high day-60 TCRbeta diversity in some patients.

Regarding this clonotype: Antigen unknown.

The starting material was PBMCs, mostly from graft donor cells, obtained 360 days after TCRalphabeta/CD19-depleted stem cell transplant. The chain combines TRBV10-3 with TRBJ2-5; D not certain. The sequence was collected from a male patient under 18 who had a stem cell transplant for acute lymphoblastic leukemia, so the T cells may come from the graft donor. DNA for the CDR3: TGTGCCATCGGTCCGATGTTCCAAGAGACCCAGTACTTC. Its protein is CAIGPMFQETQYF.